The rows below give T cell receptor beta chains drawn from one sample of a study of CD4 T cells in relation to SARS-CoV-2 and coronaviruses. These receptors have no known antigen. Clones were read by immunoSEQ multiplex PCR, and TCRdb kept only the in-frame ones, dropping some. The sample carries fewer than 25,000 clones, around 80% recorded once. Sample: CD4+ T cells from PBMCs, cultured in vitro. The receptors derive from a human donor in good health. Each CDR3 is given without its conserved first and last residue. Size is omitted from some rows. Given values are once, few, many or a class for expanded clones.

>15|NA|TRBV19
ASSMATSGGNTGELF
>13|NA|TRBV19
ASKEGGNRNQPQH
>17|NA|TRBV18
ASSAASGRSGTRSYEQY
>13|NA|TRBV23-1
ASSHWTGKDTEAF
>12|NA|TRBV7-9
ASSPGTSLDTQY
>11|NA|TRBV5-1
ASNDRVTDTQY
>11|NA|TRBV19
ASSKGLQETQY
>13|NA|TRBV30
AWSATSATYNEQF
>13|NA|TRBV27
ASSPLGATNEKLF
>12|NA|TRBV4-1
ASSPGTGVYEQY
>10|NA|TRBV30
AWSVRGRPLH
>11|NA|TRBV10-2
ASSVSGKSPLH
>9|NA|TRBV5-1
ASRLVDEQY
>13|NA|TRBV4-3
ASSQGGGGGYGYT
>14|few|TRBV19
ASSTDREDWNSPLH
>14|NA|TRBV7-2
ASSLATGQGNTEAF
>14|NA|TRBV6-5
ASSYSRGRGQYGYT